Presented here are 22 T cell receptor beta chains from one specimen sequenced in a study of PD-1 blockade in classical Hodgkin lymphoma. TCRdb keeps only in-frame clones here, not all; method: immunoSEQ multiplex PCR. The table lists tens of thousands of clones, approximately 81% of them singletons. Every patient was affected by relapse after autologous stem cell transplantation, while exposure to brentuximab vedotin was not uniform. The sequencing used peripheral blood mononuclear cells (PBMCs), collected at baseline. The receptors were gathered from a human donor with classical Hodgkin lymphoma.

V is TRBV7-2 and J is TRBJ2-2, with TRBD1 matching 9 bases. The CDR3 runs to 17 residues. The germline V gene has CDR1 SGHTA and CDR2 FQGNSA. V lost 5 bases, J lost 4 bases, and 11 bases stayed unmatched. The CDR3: CASSPNPGQGGTGELFF. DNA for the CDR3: TGTGCCAGCAGCCCGAATCCGGGACAGGGTGGCACCGGGGAGCTGTTTTTT.

In nucleotides, the CDR3 is TGTGCCAGCAGCTTGTACTCCGCGGATACGCAGTATTTT. Translating it yields CASSLYSADTQYF. The rearrangement uses TRBV5-4 and TRBJ2-3; D uncertain. The V and J ends lost 1 base and 6 bases respectively, with 9 bases between them. The CDR3 is 13 residues long. Germline assignment: CDR1 SGHNT and CDR2 YYREEE (reference sequence).

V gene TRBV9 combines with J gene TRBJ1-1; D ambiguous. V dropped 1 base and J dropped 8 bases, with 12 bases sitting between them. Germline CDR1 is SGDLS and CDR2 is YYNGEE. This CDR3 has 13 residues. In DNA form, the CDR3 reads TGTGCCAGCAGCGTATACCTGAACTCGGAAGCTTTCTTT. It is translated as CASSVYLNSEAFF.

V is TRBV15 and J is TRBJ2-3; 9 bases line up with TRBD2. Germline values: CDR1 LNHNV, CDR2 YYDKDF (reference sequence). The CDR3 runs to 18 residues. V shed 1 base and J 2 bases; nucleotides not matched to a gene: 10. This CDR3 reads CATSRGHGAGGVTDTQYF. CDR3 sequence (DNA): TGTGCCACCAGCAGAGGGCATGGGGCGGGAGGGGTCACAGATACGCAGTATTTT.

CDR3 sequence (DNA): TGTGCAAGTCGCTTACTCGACAGGGGCTCCTACGAGCAGTACTTC. It yields the protein CASRLLDRGSYEQYF. The genes are TRBV12-2 and TRBJ2-7; the table's D gene call, TRBD1, was not cross checked with the DNA. TRBV12-2 is a pseudogene locus. The CDR3 extends over 15 amino acids.

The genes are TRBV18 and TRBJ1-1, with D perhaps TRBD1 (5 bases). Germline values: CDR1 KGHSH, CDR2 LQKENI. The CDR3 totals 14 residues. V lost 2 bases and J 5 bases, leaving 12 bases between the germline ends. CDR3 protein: CASSPDSRGTEAFF. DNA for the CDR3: TGTGCCAGCTCACCAGACAGCCGGGGGACTGAAGCTTTCTTT.

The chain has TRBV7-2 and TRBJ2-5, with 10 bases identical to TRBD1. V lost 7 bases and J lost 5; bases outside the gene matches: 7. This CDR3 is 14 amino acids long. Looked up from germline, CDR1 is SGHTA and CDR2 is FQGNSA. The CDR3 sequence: CASTLTGGGETQYF. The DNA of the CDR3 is TGTGCCAGCACCCTGACAGGGGGCGGGGAGACCCAGTACTTC.

This CDR3 reads CAWKSNDYGYTF. CDR3 nucleotide sequence: TGTGCCTGGAAAAGTAATGACTATGGCTACACCTTC. V usage is TRBV30 and J usage is TRBJ1-2; no firm D call. Trimming stripped 4 bases from V and 3 bases from J, with 9 bases between. This CDR3 comprises 12 residues. Germline values: CDR1 GTSNPN, CDR2 SVGIG (reference sequence).

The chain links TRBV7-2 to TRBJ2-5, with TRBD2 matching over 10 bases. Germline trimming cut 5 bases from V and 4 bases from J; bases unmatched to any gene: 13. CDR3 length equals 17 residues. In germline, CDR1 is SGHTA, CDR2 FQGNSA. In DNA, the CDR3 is TGTGCCAGCAGCGGGGGAGCCAAGCGGGAGGGGCTAGAGACCCAGTACTTC. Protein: CASSGGAKREGLETQYF.

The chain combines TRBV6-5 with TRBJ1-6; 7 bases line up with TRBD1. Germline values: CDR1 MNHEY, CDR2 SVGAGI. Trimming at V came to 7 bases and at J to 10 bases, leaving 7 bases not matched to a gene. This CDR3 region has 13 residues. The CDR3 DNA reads TGTGCCAGCACTCGACAGGGAAGATCACCCCTCCACTTT. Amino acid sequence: CASTRQGRSPLHF.

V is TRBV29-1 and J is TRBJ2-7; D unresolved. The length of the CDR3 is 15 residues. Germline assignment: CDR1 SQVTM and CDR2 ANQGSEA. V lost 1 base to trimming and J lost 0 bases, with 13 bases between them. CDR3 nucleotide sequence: TGCAGCGTTGAAGCCCCGGACGCACCCTCCTACGAGCAGTACTTC. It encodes CSVEAPDAPSYEQYF.

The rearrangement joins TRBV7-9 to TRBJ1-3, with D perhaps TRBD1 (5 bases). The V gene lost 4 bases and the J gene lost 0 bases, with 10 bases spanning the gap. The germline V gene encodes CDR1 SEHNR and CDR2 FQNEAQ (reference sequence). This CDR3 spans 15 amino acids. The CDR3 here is CASSWGGPSGNTIYF. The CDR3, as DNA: TGTGCCAGCAGCTGGGGCGGACCCTCTGGAAACACCATATATTTT.

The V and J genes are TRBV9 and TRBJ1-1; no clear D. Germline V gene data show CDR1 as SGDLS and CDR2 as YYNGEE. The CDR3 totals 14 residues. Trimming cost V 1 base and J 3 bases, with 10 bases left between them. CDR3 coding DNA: TGTGCCAGCAGCGTATCCCTTCGAGACACTGAAGCTTTCTTT. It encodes CASSVSLRDTEAFF. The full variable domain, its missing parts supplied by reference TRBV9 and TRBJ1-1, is DSGVTQTPKHLITATGQRVTLRCSPRSGDLSVYWYQQSLDQGLQFLIQYYNGEERAKGNILERFSAQQFPDLHSELNLSSLELGDSALYFCASSVSLRDTEAFFGQGTRLTVV.

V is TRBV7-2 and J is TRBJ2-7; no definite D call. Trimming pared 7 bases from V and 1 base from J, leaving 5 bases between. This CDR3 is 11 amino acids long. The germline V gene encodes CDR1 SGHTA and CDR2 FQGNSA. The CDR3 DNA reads TGTGCCAGCACAATATCCTACGAGCAGTACTTC. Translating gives CASTISYEQYF. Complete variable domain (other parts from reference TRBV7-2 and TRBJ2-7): GAGVSQSPSNKVTEKGKDVELRCDPISGHTALYWYRQSLGQGLEFLIYFQGNSAPDKSGLPSDRFSAERTGGSVSTLTIQRTQQEDSAVYLCASTISYEQYFGPGTRLTVT.

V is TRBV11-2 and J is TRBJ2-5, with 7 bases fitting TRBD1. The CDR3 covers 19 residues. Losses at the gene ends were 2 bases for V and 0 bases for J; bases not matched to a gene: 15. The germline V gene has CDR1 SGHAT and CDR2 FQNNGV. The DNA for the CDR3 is TGTGCCAGCAGCTTACAACGAGGGACAGTATTATACTACCAAGAGACCCAGTACTTC. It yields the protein CASSLQRGTVLYYQETQYF. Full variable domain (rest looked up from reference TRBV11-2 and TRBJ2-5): EAGVAQSPRYKIIEKRQSVAFWCNPISGHATLYWYQQILGQGPKLLIQFQNNGVVDDSQLPKDRFSAERLKGVDSTLKIQPAKLEDSAVYLCASSLQRGTVLYYQETQYFGPGTRLLVL.

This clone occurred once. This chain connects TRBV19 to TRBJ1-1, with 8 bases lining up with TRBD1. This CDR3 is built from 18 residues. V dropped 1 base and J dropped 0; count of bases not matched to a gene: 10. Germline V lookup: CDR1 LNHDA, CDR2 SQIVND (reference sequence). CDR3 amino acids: CASSIAAGGKEMNTEAFF. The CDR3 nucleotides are TGTGCCAGTAGTATAGCGGCAGGGGGCAAGGAAATGAACACTGAAGCTTTCTTT. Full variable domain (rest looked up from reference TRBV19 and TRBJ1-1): DGGITQSPKYLFRKEGQNVTLSCEQNLNHDAMYWYRQDPGQGLRLIYYSQIVNDFQKGDIAEGYSVSREKKESFPLTVTSAQKNPTAFYLCASSIAAGGKEMNTEAFFGQGTRLTVV.

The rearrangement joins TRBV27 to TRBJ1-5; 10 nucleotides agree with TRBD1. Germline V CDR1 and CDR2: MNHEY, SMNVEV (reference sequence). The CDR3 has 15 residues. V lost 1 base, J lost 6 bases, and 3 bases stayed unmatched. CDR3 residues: CASSLWGQGIQPQHF. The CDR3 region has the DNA TGTGCCAGCAGTTTATGGGGACAGGGGATTCAGCCCCAGCATTTT.

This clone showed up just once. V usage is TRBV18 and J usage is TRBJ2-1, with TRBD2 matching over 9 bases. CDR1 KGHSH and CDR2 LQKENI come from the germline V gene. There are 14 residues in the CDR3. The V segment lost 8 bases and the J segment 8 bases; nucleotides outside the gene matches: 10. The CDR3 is CASNWGGRADEQFF. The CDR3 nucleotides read TGTGCCAGCAACTGGGGCGGGAGGGCCGATGAGCAGTTCTTC.

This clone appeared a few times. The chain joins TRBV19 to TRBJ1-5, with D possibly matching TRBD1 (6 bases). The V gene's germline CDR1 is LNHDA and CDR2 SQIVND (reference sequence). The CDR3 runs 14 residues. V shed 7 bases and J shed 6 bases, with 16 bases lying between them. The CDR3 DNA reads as TGTGCCAGTATGGTTTGGGGGCAAAGTCAGCCCCAGCATTTT. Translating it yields CASMVWGQSQPQHF.

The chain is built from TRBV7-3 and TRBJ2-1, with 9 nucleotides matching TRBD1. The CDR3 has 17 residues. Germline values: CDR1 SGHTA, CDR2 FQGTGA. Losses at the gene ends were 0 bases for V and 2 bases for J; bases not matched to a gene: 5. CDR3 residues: CASSLTGGTGTYNEQFF. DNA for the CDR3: TGTGCCAGCAGCTTAACGGGCGGGACAGGGACCTACAATGAGCAGTTCTTC.

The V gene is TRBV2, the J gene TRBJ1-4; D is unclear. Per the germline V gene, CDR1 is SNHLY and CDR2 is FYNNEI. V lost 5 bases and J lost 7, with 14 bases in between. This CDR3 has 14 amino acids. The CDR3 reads CASSPLWLREKLFF. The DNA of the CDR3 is TGTGCCAGCAGTCCGTTGTGGCTGCGTGAAAAACTGTTTTTT.

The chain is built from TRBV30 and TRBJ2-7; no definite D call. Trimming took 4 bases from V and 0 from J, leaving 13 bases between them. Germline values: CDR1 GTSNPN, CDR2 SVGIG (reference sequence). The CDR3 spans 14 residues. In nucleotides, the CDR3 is TGTGCCTGGAAGGTTCTACCGTCCTCCTACGAGCAGTACTTC. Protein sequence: CAWKVLPSSYEQYF.